These 30 T cell receptor beta chains were sequenced from one sample in a study of T-cell memory formation after mild COVID-19. TCRdb reprocessed the 5' RACE reads via MiXCR and lists one record per CDR3 protein. The sample has just over 200,000 distinct CDR3 sequences; roughly 10% are singletons. Sequenced: PBMCs or a T cell subset sorted from them (not recorded which). These receptors came from a man aged 18 to 29 who had mild COVID-19 (a few samples of this study predate the infection). Cell type and time point are not known.

This clonotype was observed a handful of times. The gene calls are TRBV7-2 and TRBJ2-1, with D uncertain. The V and J ends lost 7 bases and 0 bases respectively, with 10 bases between them. There are 14 residues in the CDR3. Looked up from germline, CDR1 is SGHTA and CDR2 is FQGNSA. In DNA form, the CDR3 reads TGTGCCAGCAACAGACGAGGCTCCTACAATGAGCAGTTCTTC. Amino acids: CASNRRGSYNEQFF. Supplemented by reference TRBV7-2 and TRBJ2-1, the full variable domain reads GAGVSQSPSNKVTEKGKDVELRCDPISGHTALYWYRQSLGQGLEFLIYFQGNSAPDKSGLPSDRFSAERTGGSVSTLTIQRTQQEDSAVYLCASNRRGSYNEQFFGPGTRLTVL.

The chain has TRBV7-9 and TRBJ2-1; 10 positions agree with TRBD2. This CDR3 contains 15 residues. V was pared by 6 bases and J by 4 bases, with 6 bases of the junction left unmatched. The germline V gene encodes CDR1 SEHNR and CDR2 FQNEAQ (reference sequence). The CDR3 loop reads CASSSGLADYNEQFF. The CDR3 DNA sequence: TGTGCCAGCAGTTCCGGACTAGCGGATTACAATGAGCAGTTCTTC.

The genes are TRBV6-5 and TRBJ2-3; TRBD1 is a possible D gene (6 bases). Trimming pared 2 bases from V and 11 bases from J, leaving 14 bases between. This CDR3 is 13 amino acids long. Per the germline V gene, CDR1 is MNHEY and CDR2 is SVGAGI. The CDR3, as DNA: TGTGCCAGCAGTTACATCGCCAGGGGATGGCAGTATTTT. Its protein is CASSYIARGWQYF.

This chain connects TRBV18 to TRBJ1-2, with 7 nucleotides matching TRBD1. There are 15 residues in the CDR3. Germline-derived CDR1 and CDR2 are KGHSH and LQKENI. With 5 bases clipped from V and 2 bases from J, the junction kept 8 bases outside the gene matches. The CDR3 is CASSSAGQPNYGYTF. As DNA, the CDR3 is TGTGCCAGCTCATCAGCGGGACAGCCGAACTATGGCTACACCTTC.

This clonotype was observed a handful of times. The V gene is TRBV7-2, the J gene TRBJ2-3, with D perhaps being TRBD1 or TRBD2 (5 bases each). The CDR3 is 16 amino acids. CDR1 and CDR2 from the germline V gene are SGHTA and FQGNSA. Trimming removed 0 bases from V and 2 bases from J, with 12 bases in between. In nucleotides, the CDR3 is TGTGCCAGCAGCTTAGCTTGGGACCAATTCACAGATACGCAGTATTTT. The encoded protein is CASSLAWDQFTDTQYF. Full variable domain (missing parts from reference TRBV7-2 and TRBJ2-3): GAGVSQSPSNKVTEKGKDVELRCDPISGHTALYWYRQSLGQGLEFLIYFQGNSAPDKSGLPSDRFSAERTGGSVSTLTIQRTQQEDSAVYLCASSLAWDQFTDTQYFGPGTRLTVL.

In this sample, this clonotype turned up a few times. The rearrangement links TRBV4-3 to TRBJ2-5, with a possible D match to TRBD2 (7 bases). Germline V gives CDR1 LGHNA, CDR2 YSLEER. CDR3 length: 15 amino acids. V shed 0 bases and J shed 5 bases, with 13 bases lying between them. The CDR3 loop reads CASSQDGRGDETQYF. The CDR3 nucleotides read TGCGCCAGCAGCCAAGATGGGAGGGGGGATGAGACCCAGTACTTC.

This clonotype has a handful of counts. J is TRBJ2-3 and V is TRBV6-1; 7 bases agree with TRBD1. Germline CDR1 MNHNS, CDR2 SASEGT. This CDR3 region has 15 residues. After removal of 1 base from V and 2 bases from J, the junction contained 3 bases not matched to a gene. For the CDR3, the DNA is TGTGCCAGCAGTGAAGTGACAGGGACCACAGATACGCAGTATTTT. It specifies CASSEVTGTTDTQYF.

This clonotype was recorded a few times. The rearrangement links TRBV24-1 to TRBJ1-5, with a possible D match to TRBD1 (5 bases). Trimming stripped 4 bases from V and 8 bases from J, with 14 bases between. This CDR3 spans 14 amino acids. From germline, CDR1 is KGHDR and CDR2 SFDVKD. The DNA for the CDR3 is TGTGCCACCAGTGACCAAGACAGCCAAGAGCCCCAGCATTTT. Its protein product is CATSDQDSQEPQHF.

There are a few counts of this clonotype. The chain employs TRBV7-2 and TRBJ1-1, with a tentative D call TRBD1 (6 bases). Trimming took 2 bases from V and 5 from J, leaving 12 bases between them. CDR1 is SGHTA, CDR2 FQGNSA, per germline. The CDR3 is 14 residues long. The CDR3 DNA is TGTGCCAGCAGCTTACACTCTAGGGGGACTGAAGCTTTCTTT. Translation: CASSLHSRGTEAFF.

Only a few counts were recorded for this clonotype. The V gene is TRBV4-2, the J gene TRBJ1-4; 7 bases align to TRBD1. The V gene end was trimmed by 1 base and the J gene end by 2 bases; junction bases not matched to a gene: 4. The CDR3 totals 16 residues. In germline, CDR1 is LGHNA, CDR2 YNFKEQ. CDR3 region: CASSQAGGTTNEKLFF. As DNA, the CDR3 is TGTGCCAGCAGCCAAGCAGGGGGGACCACTAATGAAAAACTGTTTTTT.

In its sample, this clonotype was seen a few times. V usage is TRBV29-1 and J usage is TRBJ2-5; D uncertain. Germline V gene lookup returns CDR1 SQVTM and CDR2 ANQGSEA. The CDR3 length is 12 residues. V dropped 6 bases and J dropped 4 bases, with 12 bases sitting between them. The DNA for the CDR3 is TGCAGCGTACCGGCCTCCACAGAGACCCAGTACTTC. As protein: CSVPASTETQYF.

This clonotype appeared a few times. The chain carries TRBV7-8 and TRBJ2-7; 11 nucleotides agree with TRBD1. V lost 5 bases, J lost 9 bases, and 3 bases stayed unmatched. Germline V gene sequence: CDR1 SGHVS, CDR2 FQNEAQ. The CDR3 is 12 residues long. CDR3 bases: TGTGCCAGCAGCACCGGACAGGGGGCGCAGTACGTC. Its translation is CASSTGQGAQYV.

This rearrangement joins TRBV7-2 to TRBJ1-1, with no clear D. This CDR3 comprises 13 residues. The V gene lost 0 bases and the J gene lost 4 bases, with 6 bases spanning the gap. CDR1 is SGHTA and CDR2 is FQGNSA in the germline V gene. Here the CDR3 DNA reads TGTGCCAGCAGCTTAGCCCCGAGCACTGAAGCTTTCTTT. This codes for CASSLAPSTEAFF.

In DNA form, the CDR3 reads TGTGCCAGCAGCGTAGGACCCACGGGGCACTCCTACGAGCAGTACTTC. Translated: CASSVGPTGHSYEQYF. The chain couples TRBV9 to TRBJ2-7; TRBD1 or TRBD2 may be the D gene (5 bases each). The V gene lost 0 bases and the J gene lost 0 bases, with 13 bases spanning the gap. The CDR3 consists of 16 residues. The V gene's germline CDR1 is SGDLS and CDR2 YYNGEE. The entire variable domain, with the rest obtained from reference TRBV9 and TRBJ2-7, is as follows: DSGVTQTPKHLITATGQRVTLRCSPRSGDLSVYWYQQSLDQGLQFLIQYYNGEERAKGNILERFSAQQFPDLHSELNLSSLELGDSALYFCASSVGPTGHSYEQYFGPGTRLTVT.

Only a few counts were recorded for this clonotype. The V call is TRBV7-2, the J call TRBJ1-1; D ambiguous. Trimming took 4 bases from V and 1 from J, leaving 16 bases between them. In germline, CDR1 is SGHTA, CDR2 FQGNSA. The CDR3 has 16 residues. CDR3 sequence (DNA): TGTGCCAGCAGCTCGGAAGTAGGACGGTGGAACACTGAAGCTTTCTTT. It is translated as CASSSEVGRWNTEAFF.

This clonotype has a handful of counts. This chain links TRBV12-3 or TRBV12-4 with TRBJ2-1; the match to TRBD2 covers 10 bases. The CDR3 extends over 15 amino acids. V lost 2 bases to trimming and J lost 9 bases; unmatched junction nucleotides: 7. For the CDR3, the DNA is TGTGCCAGCAGTTTATCCGCTAGCGGGGGTCCTGAGCAGTTCTTC. This encodes CASSLSASGGPEQFF.

This rearrangement joins TRBV20-1 to TRBJ2-7, with 9 bases matching TRBD1. The CDR3 covers 14 residues. Germline assignment: CDR1 DFQATT and CDR2 SNEGSKA (reference sequence). Trimming cost V 5 bases and J 1 base; bases outside gene matches: 6. The CDR3 region has the DNA TGCAGTGCTGGTAAAGGACAGGGGTCCTACGAGCAGTACTTC. Amino acid sequence: CSAGKGQGSYEQYF.

J is TRBJ2-7 and V is TRBV27; the D gene could be TRBD1 or TRBD2 (5 bases each). The germline V and J ends were trimmed by 6 bases and 0 bases, with 18 bases remaining between them. Germline assignment: CDR1 MNHEY and CDR2 SMNVEV (reference sequence). The length of the CDR3 is 16 residues. CDR3 residues: CASRAFGTQSSYEQYV. In nucleotides, the CDR3 is TGTGCCAGCAGGGCCTTCGGGACCCAAAGCTCCTACGAGCAGTACGTC.

In this sample, this clonotype turned up a few times. The chain recombines TRBV5-1 with TRBJ2-3; D remains ambiguous. The CDR3 is 14 residues long. V lost 6 bases and J lost 4, with 15 bases in between. Germline V gives CDR1 SGHRS, CDR2 YFSETQ. The CDR3 loop is CASTQAQSADTQYF. CDR3 bases: TGCGCCAGCACTCAGGCCCAGAGTGCAGATACGCAGTATTTT.

The J gene is TRBJ1-6, the V gene TRBV6-1; 7 positions agree with TRBD1. Trimming took 2 bases from V and 0 from J; bases not matched to a gene: 7. Germline assignment: CDR1 MNHNS and CDR2 SASEGT. The CDR3 runs 18 residues. CDR3 coding DNA: TGTGCCAGCAGTGAAAGACAGGGACTCAGCTCCTATAATTCACCCCTCCACTTT. Its translation is CASSERQGLSSYNSPLHF.

This clonotype occurred a few times. This rearrangement joins TRBV11-2 to TRBJ2-7; D is tentatively TRBD1 or TRBD2 (5 bases each). CDR3 length: 15 amino acids. V was cut by 5 bases and J by 0 bases, with 14 bases left in between. Germline CDR1 and CDR2: SGHAT and FQNNGV. The chain's CDR3 is CASSPLRGPSYEQYF. CDR3 sequence (DNA): TGTGCCAGCAGCCCCCTCCGGGGCCCCTCCTACGAGCAGTACTTC.

The chain joins TRBV3-1 to TRBJ1-5, with TRBD1 as a possible D gene (5 bases). Germline V gene data show CDR1 as LGHDT and CDR2 as YNNKEL (reference sequence). The CDR3 contains 14 residues. V shed 4 bases and J shed 4 bases, with 11 bases lying between them. The CDR3 DNA sequence: TGTGCCAGCAGCCGCGGGACCGAAAATCAGCCCCAGCATTTT. Residues: CASSRGTENQPQHF.

This clonotype was picked up a small number of times. One end of the junction does not line up with germline, which may come from a read error. This chain joins TRBV20-1 and TRBJ1-4, with TRBD1 matching over 8 bases. Per germline, CDR1 DFQATT and CDR2 SNEGSKA (reference sequence). The CDR3 is made up of 11 amino acids. The CDR3 is CLGQGNEKLFF. Written as DNA, the CDR3 is TGTCTCGGACAGGGTAATGAAAAACTGTTTTTT.

In its sample, this clonotype was seen many times. The germline gene is not matched at one end of the junction; a read error may be the cause. The rearrangement uses TRBV7-7 and TRBJ2-1, with a tentative D call TRBD2 (6 bases). CDR1 and CDR2 (germline): SSHAT, FNYEAQ (reference sequence). This CDR3 has 13 amino acids. DNA of the CDR3: TGTGCCAGCAGTTTAGGGACTGACAATGAGCAGTTCTTC. It yields the protein CASSLGTDNEQFF.

About this clonotype: One end of the junction varies from germline; a read error may be responsible. V is TRBV20-1 and J is TRBJ2-3; D is unresolved. This CDR3 contains 13 residues. Germline-derived CDR1 and CDR2 are DFQATT and SNEGSKA (reference sequence). The DNA of the CDR3 is TGCGGTGCAAGGAACCCTCTGCTGGATACGCAGTATTTT. Protein sequence: CGARNPLLDTQYF.

There are a few counts of this clonotype. The J gene is TRBJ1-5, the V gene TRBV28, with D possibly matching TRBD1 (6 bases). CDR1 MDHEN and CDR2 SYDVKM come from the germline V gene. This CDR3 spans 13 amino acids. Trimming took 8 bases from V and 10 from J, leaving 18 bases between them. Here the CDR3 reads CASVRGRNGPQHF. The CDR3 region has the DNA TGTGCCAGCGTGAGGGGGAGGAATGGCCCCCAGCATTTT.

V usage is TRBV7-2 and J usage is TRBJ1-1, with D unclear. Trimming shortened V by 5 bases and J by 3 bases, and 16 bases separated the two germline ends. Germline assignment: CDR1 SGHTA and CDR2 FQGNSA. CDR3 length: 15 residues. In DNA, the CDR3 is TGTGCCAGCAGCCCCGACCCCGGGTTGTACACTGAAGCTTTCTTT. Translated: CASSPDPGLYTEAFF.

The chain joins TRBV5-1 to TRBJ2-4; possibly TRBD1 or TRBD2 for D (5 bases each). Germline CDR1 reads SGHRS; CDR2 reads YFSETQ. This CDR3 is built from 14 residues. Trimming stripped 0 bases from V and 7 bases from J, with 11 bases between. The CDR3 DNA follows: TGCGCCAGCAGCTTGGCTCAGGGAGTCAACATTCAGTACTTC. Its translation: CASSLAQGVNIQYF.

There are a few counts of this clonotype. The chain joins TRBV7-9 to TRBJ2-1; possibly TRBD2 for D (5 bases). The CDR3 consists of 14 residues. The germline CDR1 and CDR2 sequences are SEHNR and FQNEAQ (reference sequence). The V end lost 7 bases, the J end lost 8 bases, and 18 bases lay between the germline ends. CDR3 nucleotide sequence: TGTGCCAGCACCCTACTAGGCCGCCATGATGAGCAGTTCTTC. This codes for CASTLLGRHDEQFF.

The chain couples TRBV6-5 to TRBJ1-1; D is unresolved. CDR1 and CDR2 (germline): MNHEY, SVGAGI. Trimming shortened V by 5 bases and J by 1 base, and 11 bases separated the two germline ends. This CDR3 is 14 amino acids long. The CDR3 DNA is TGTGCCAGCAGTAAGCGGGTCGGGAACACTGAAGCTTTCTTT. Translation gives CASSKRVGNTEAFF.